This record concerns one T cell receptor beta chain sequence. It lacks a known antigen. Qualities for individual bases were not recorded, and no much larger clone is one base off. V drops 8 bases and J drops 0 bases, leaving 8 bases in between. The CDR1 and CDR2 encoded by the germline V gene are SNHLY and FYNNEI. From the cysteine through the phenylalanine, the CDR3 covers 12 amino acids. Only the CDR3 region is kept as DNA, spanning 36 bases read in frame from base 1. The data were obtained in a study of shared clonotypes between healthy human individuals (dated by TCRdb to 2020 to 2021). Study-level background: A couple of women and a few men aged 18 to 49 years were included in the cohort. To increase sequencing depth and limit assay-specific biases, different laboratories used diverse techniques to prepare libraries and sequence TCR repertoires. For each donor, CD4 naive and CD4 memory were each given three plates, CD8 naive was given two plates, and CD8 memory was given one plate. Leukapheresis yielded between about 0.94 and 8.9 billion PBMCs per donor. Blood TCR repertoires of about five healthy adults were deeply sequenced to estimate repertoire size and the extent of clonotype sharing between individuals.

CD8 naive samples were obtained by positive selection for CCR7 among CD45RO-negative cells, yielding a CD45RA+CCR7+ population from which TemRA cells were excluded. The donors were healthy, HIV-negative adults who had no recently reported acute infections or vaccinations. All donors were Caucasian adults living in Nashville, Tennessee, USA. After blood collection by leukapheresis, PBMCs were isolated using Ficoll-Histopaque density gradient centrifugation and then cryopreserved in the vapor phase of liquid nitrogen. Analytical flow cytometry was used to check the purity and quantity of each magnetically sorted T cell population. Genomic DNA was isolated from each sorted fraction and quantified by UV absorbance on a Nanodrop 2000c. Using the deep immunoSEQ assay, TCR CDR3 regions were amplified from genomic DNA by multiplex PCR. Extracted genomic DNA from each cell subset was distributed evenly across all wells of several immunoSEQ 96-well plates, and each plate was treated as a replicate. Each replicate PCR for sorted subsets received roughly 200 ng genomic DNA, equal to tens of thousands of T cell genomes. Purified libraries were quantified with a Qubit 3.0 fluorometer, sized on a Bioanalyzer 2100, and re-quantified with the KAPA Library Quantification kit. A separate single-read 150-cycle Illumina NextSeq 550 flow cell was used to sequence each immunoSEQ 96-well plate. The source study handled its data this way. The immunoSEQ output contained only junctional sequences without quality scores, so filtering could not match that applied to full-length reads. To assign V/J genes and CDR3, sequences were annotated against IMGT germline references using PyIR, a Python wrapper for IgBLAST v1.9. Reads were removed for weak V/J assignments (E-value above 1e-6), missing CDR3, stop codons, out-of-frame junctions, or ambiguous translated residues. V3J clonotypes were defined as sequences sharing an identical inferred V gene, J gene, and CDR3 amino acid sequence. Percentage overlap between repertoires was calculated by dividing the number of shared unique clonotypes by the size of the smaller repertoire. RTK rarefaction, the Chao1 estimator, and Recon v2.1 estimates of unobserved clonotypes were used to assess repertoire richness. Generation probabilities for all TCRbeta clonotypes obtained by the gDNA method from four donors were computed using OLGA. In its TCRdb copy, this immuneACCESS table keeps in-frame sequences only and misses some clones. Where compared with another copy, unresolved V genes explain less than half of these, and the others have no known cause. The D gene and trimming were derived from the DNA, and the V and J assignments and clone size from that table. For this sample there are some 2,000,000 clones; about 95% appear just once. The ten largest clones capture approximately 1.2% of the sample.

What the research found in general, with its limitations: Rarefaction of sorted-subset datasets indicated incomplete sequencing despite the large sequencing depth. Larger estimated clonotype richness was generally found for naive subsets than for memory subsets. Higher generation probabilities were observed for clonotypes shared by all four sorted-subset donors than for non-shared clonotypes. Based on pairwise subsampling, the degree of clonotype sharing among donors was expected to be affected by sequencing depth. When a handful of donors were compared, the shared fraction of clonotypes was roughly 5% for naive CD4, around 3.6% for naive CD8, more than 2% for memory CD4, and about 0.36% for memory CD8. Sampling was restricted to blood, and TCR repertoires in tissue are likely to differ from TCR repertoires in blood. Because the study included a small number of donors, the genetic and exposure-history diversity represented was limited.

Rearrangement joined TRBV2 to TRBJ2-7, and perhaps TRBD2 as D gene, on 6 matching bases. Sequenced material: naive CD8+ T cells sorted from blood. According to the study, the label for this sample's cell subset or site signals: CD45RA+CCR7+. The receptor's source is a man aged 18-30 years in good health. The nucleotide sequence is TGTGCCAGCCAGACTAGCTCCTACGAGCAGTACTTC. It specifies CASQTSSYEQYF.